These 2 T cell receptor beta chains originate from one sample sequenced in a study of blood T cell repertoires in COVID-19. Using immunoSEQ multiplex PCR, the repertoire was profiled, and TCRdb retains in-frame clones only, with some absent. The sample includes about 100,000 clones, 80% to 90% of them seen just once. Sequenced material: PBMCs or T cells enriched from blood (not recorded which). These receptors all come from a woman aged 45 to 65 who had recovered from COVID-19.

The chain couples TRBV27 to TRBJ2-3; TRBD2 might be the D (6 bases). The CDR3 consists of 15 residues. The germline V and J ends were trimmed by 5 bases and 8 bases, with 20 bases remaining between them. Germline assignment: CDR1 MNHEY and CDR2 SMNVEV (reference sequence). The chain's CDR3 is CASSRIRRGSGTQYF. CDR3 DNA: TGTGCCAGCAGTCGAATTCGGCGGGGTTCGGGTACGCAGTATTTT.

This clone turned up a few times. The genes are TRBV27 and TRBJ1-2; the D gene is possibly TRBD1 (5 bases). Germline V gene sequence: CDR1 MNHEY, CDR2 SMNVEV (reference sequence). V lost 2 bases, J lost 3 bases, and 7 bases lay in between. This CDR3 comprises 13 residues. The chain's CDR3 is CASSLAGHYGYTF. CDR3 nucleotide sequence: TGTGCCAGCAGTTTAGCGGGACACTATGGCTACACCTTC.